The 15 T cell receptor beta chains listed next were all sequenced from one sample in a study of high-grade serous ovarian cancer treatment subgroups. The assay was immunoSEQ multiplex PCR, and TCRdb's table has in-frame clones only and misses some. This repertoire shows around 8,000 clones, just over 70% found once; its top ten account for 5.8%. Tumor samples were taken before definitive surgery or chemotherapy. Sequencing was performed on tumor tissue. Receptor source: a human donor with high-grade serous ovarian cancer.

The rearrangement uses TRBV11-3 and TRBJ2-3, with 7 positions matching TRBD1. The V gene end was trimmed by 5 bases and the J gene end by 2 bases; junction bases not matched to a gene: 13. This CDR3 region has 17 residues. The germline gives CDR1 SGHNT, CDR2 YENEEA. As DNA, the CDR3 is TGTGCCAGCAGCCCGCATCCGGGACAGACTCTCACAGATACGCAGTATTTT. As protein: CASSPHPGQTLTDTQYF.

The chain uses TRBV19 and TRBJ1-6; D remains unclear. Trimming pared 5 bases from V and 9 bases from J, leaving 11 bases between. The CDR3 sequence is 13 residues long. Germline-derived CDR1 and CDR2 are LNHDA and SQIVND (reference sequence). The DNA of the CDR3 is TGTGCCAGTAGTTTGGCAGTTAGTTCACCCCTCCACTTT. Encoded protein: CASSLAVSSPLHF.

V usage is TRBV27 and J usage is TRBJ2-1; no clear D gene. With 2 bases removed from V and 4 bases from J, the gap between germline ends came to 12 bases. The CDR3 spans 15 residues. CDR1 is MNHEY and CDR2 is SMNVEV in the germline V gene (reference sequence). CDR3 loop: CASSLTPDTYNEQFF. DNA of the CDR3: TGTGCCAGCAGTTTAACCCCGGATACGTACAATGAGCAGTTCTTC.

The chain links TRBV5-1 to TRBJ2-2; D gene ambiguous. V was clipped by 2 bases and J by 6 bases, with 2 bases between them. The CDR3 totals 11 residues. CDR1 SGHRS and CDR2 YFSETQ come from the germline V gene. CDR3 nucleotides: TGCGCCAGCAGCTTCGCCGGGGAGCTGTTTTTT. Amino acid sequence: CASSFAGELFF.

The chain employs TRBV28 and TRBJ1-5; no firm D call. The germline V and J ends were trimmed by 0 bases and 0 bases, with 18 bases remaining between them. The CDR3 consists of 19 residues. CDR1 is MDHEN and CDR2 is SYDVKM in the germline V gene. CDR3 nucleotides: TGTGCCAGCAGTTTATGGCCGACCCGTTTGGTTTATAGCAATCAGCCCCAGCATTTT. Translated, it gives CASSLWPTRLVYSNQPQHF.

This clone has more than one count but fewer than ten. The V call is TRBV2, the J call TRBJ1-5, with 12 positions matching TRBD1. Germline trimming cut 5 bases from V and 3 bases from J; bases unmatched to any gene: 2. CDR1 is SNHLY and CDR2 is FYNNEI in the germline V gene. This CDR3 is built from 15 residues. The CDR3 DNA sequence: TGTGCCAGCAGTCGGGACAGGGGGCACAATCAGCCCCAGCATTTT. Translating it yields CASSRDRGHNQPQHF.

V usage is TRBV4-3 and J usage is TRBJ2-2; 8 nucleotides line up with TRBD2. The CDR3 extends over 16 amino acids. J was trimmed by 0 bases and V by 4 bases; bases with no gene match: 4. Germline lookup yields CDR1 LGHNA and CDR2 YSLEER. The CDR3 DNA reads TGCGCCAGCAGCCGGGCGGGAGGAACGAACACCGGGGAGCTGTTTTTT. This sequence encodes CASSRAGGTNTGELFF.

This clone has a handful of counts. The V call is TRBV18, the J call TRBJ1-4; possibly TRBD1 for D (6 bases). The CDR3 consists of 15 residues. The germline V gene has CDR1 KGHSH and CDR2 LQKENI. V lost 4 bases to trimming and J lost 7 bases, with 16 bases between them. The CDR3 DNA is TGTGCCAGCTCACGGACGGGGGGGGCCGGTGAAAAACTGTTTTTT. Its translation is CASSRTGGAGEKLFF.

The chain carries TRBV2 and TRBJ1-4; the D is unclear. Looked up from germline, CDR1 is SNHLY and CDR2 is FYNNEI. Trimming left V 4 bases short and J 8 bases short, with 5 bases between. The CDR3 consists of 11 residues. Here the CDR3 reads CASSGGEKLFF. The CDR3 nucleotides read TGTGCCAGCAGTGGAGGGGAAAAACTGTTTTTT.

The table lists this clone with a few counts. The chain links TRBV7-9 to TRBJ1-1, with D maybe TRBD1 (5 bases). Per the germline V gene, CDR1 is SEHNR and CDR2 is FQNEAQ (reference sequence). The CDR3 contains 16 residues. V gave up 1 base and J gave up 3 bases, with 15 bases separating them. CDR3 nucleotides: TGTGCCAGCAGCTTAGGGTCGGCAGGGCTGGACACTGAAGCTTTCTTT. Translating gives CASSLGSAGLDTEAFF.

This chain joins TRBV27 and TRBJ1-5; D perhaps matches TRBD1 (6 bases). CDR1 and CDR2 (germline): MNHEY, SMNVEV (reference sequence). Trimming took 6 bases from V and 4 from J, leaving 13 bases between them. The CDR3 length is 14 residues. CDR3 region: CASRQSTGNQPQHF. The CDR3 DNA reads TGTGCCAGCAGGCAAAGCACAGGGAATCAGCCCCAGCATTTT.

This chain uses TRBV9 with TRBJ2-7; D is perhaps TRBD2 (6 bases). CDR1 is SGDLS and CDR2 is YYNGEE in the germline V gene. The CDR3 has 14 residues. V dropped 0 bases and J dropped 3 bases, with 10 bases sitting between them. CDR3 protein: CASSVGQGGYEQYF. The CDR3 DNA follows: TGTGCCAGCAGCGTAGGGCAGGGAGGCTACGAGCAGTACTTC.

The V call is TRBV19, the J call TRBJ2-2; D gene unclear. There are 13 residues in the CDR3. Germline V lookup: CDR1 LNHDA, CDR2 SQIVND (reference sequence). Between the trimmed V and J ends, which lost 6 bases and 4 bases, there was a span of 9 bases. The CDR3 DNA reads as TGTGCCAGTAGGACGGGCGGCACCGGGGAGCTGTTTTTT. Translation: CASRTGGTGELFF. Looking up the rest from reference TRBV19 and TRBJ2-2 gives the full variable domain: DGGITQSPKYLFRKEGQNVTLSCEQNLNHDAMYWYRQDPGQGLRLIYYSQIVNDFQKGDIAEGYSVSREKKESFPLTVTSAQKNPTAFYLCASRTGGTGELFFGEGSRLTVL.

This clone was counted between two and nine times. The J gene is TRBJ2-2, the V gene TRBV19; D possibly corresponds to TRBD2 (6 bases). V lost 6 bases, J lost 7 bases, and 15 bases lay in between. The length of the CDR3 is 14 residues. CDR1 is LNHDA and CDR2 is SQIVND in the germline V gene (reference sequence). The CDR3 spells CASRPGSRNGELFF. The CDR3 DNA is TGTGCCAGTAGACCCGGGAGTAGGAACGGGGAGCTGTTTTTT.

This clone was seen a few times. The rearrangement uses TRBV2 and TRBJ2-1; no reliable D call. V was cut by 1 base and J by 8 bases, with 3 bases left in between. Germline values: CDR1 SNHLY, CDR2 FYNNEI. This CDR3 has 11 amino acids. CDR3 sequence (DNA): TGTGCCAGCAGTGAAGTTGATGAGCAGTTCTTC. Amino acid sequence: CASSEVDEQFF.